Sequencing of this TCR beta chain was carried out in a study of human T cells and chemical hapten exposure. Study-level information: Throughout a study of roughly 24 weeks, patients underwent weekly scalp administration of diphenylcyclopropenone doses.

This clonotype has a count of ten or more. Its target is not known. V shed 4 bases and J shed 0 bases, with 7 bases lying between them. The V gene's germline CDR1 is KGHDR and CDR2 SFDVKD. The CDR3 runs to 14 residues. Time point meaning: patch test 1, 2 weeks after DPC sensitization. Treatment given: therapeutic diphenylcyclopropenone sensitization with weekly scalp DPC. The library gave individual cDNA molecules unique molecular identifiers. TCRdb reanalysed the RACE reads using MiXCR and keeps one entry per CDR3 protein. The sample lists 300,000 to 350,000 distinct CDR3 sequences; around 6.9% were seen once. Regarding the study as a whole: No alteration of TCRs above 1 in 1000 frequency was seen with DPC sensitization.

This TCR was recovered from a woman between 18 and 30 years old with alopecia areata. Some clones in this sample may be carry-over from other donors' samples. The source material was whole blood, sampled in connection with sensitization to the hapten diphenylcyclopropenone (DPC). This chain links TRBV24-1 with TRBJ2-3; D may be TRBD2 (5 bases). The CDR3 coding sequence is TGTGCCACCAGTGAGACGGGGAGCACAGATACGCAGTATTTT. Residues: CATSETGSTDTQYF.